This T cell receptor beta chain was observed in a study of low-dose radiotherapy and immunotherapy resistance in tumors. Overall study context: Patients were given intravenous nivolumab 240 mg every two weeks plus ipilimumab 1 mg/kg every six weeks.

Trimming took 0 bases from V and 0 from J, leaving 10 bases between them. The CDR3 is 16 amino acids. CDR1 and CDR2 from the germline V gene are MNHEY and SMNVEV (reference sequence). This clonotype was recorded at least ten times. Primers targeting TRAV and TRBV primed first-strand cDNA, covering alpha and beta chains. With a constant-region primer and a V-primer adapter, TCRs were subjected to roughly 20 PCR cycles of amplification. From the reads, TCRdb called clonotypes with MiXCR, one entry per CDR3 protein. The table lists around 84,000 distinct CDR3 sequences, less than 20% of them singletons. Time point of the sample: after trial treatment. Treatment described: LDRT plus nivolumab, ipilimumab, low-dose cyclophosphamide and aspirin (RACIN trial). The donors' treatment consisted of nivolumab, ipilimumab, aspirin, low-dose cyclophosphamide and low-dose radiotherapy.

The rearrangement links TRBV27 to TRBJ2-3; the D is unclear. The sequencing used PBMCs, collected after low-dose radiotherapy plus immunotherapy. This sequence was found in a male donor with prostate cancer. CDR3 in DNA: TGTGCCAGCAGTTTATCGGCAGGCAGTAGCACAGATACGCAGTATTTT. It codes for CASSLSAGSSTDTQYF.